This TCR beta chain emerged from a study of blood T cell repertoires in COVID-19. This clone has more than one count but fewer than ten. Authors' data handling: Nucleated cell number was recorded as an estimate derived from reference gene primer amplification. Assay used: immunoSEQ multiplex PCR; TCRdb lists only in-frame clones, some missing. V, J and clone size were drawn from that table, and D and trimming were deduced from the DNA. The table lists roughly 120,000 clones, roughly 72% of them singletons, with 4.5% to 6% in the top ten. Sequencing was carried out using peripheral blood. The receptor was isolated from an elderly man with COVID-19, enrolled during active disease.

The CDR3 bases are TGTGCCAGCAGCCGGACTAGCGGAGACCAAGAGACCCAGTACTTC. It specifies CASSRTSGDQETQYF. The chain couples TRBV7-8 to TRBJ2-5, with 10 nucleotides matching TRBD2. This CDR3 has 15 residues. Germline V CDR1 and CDR2: SGHVS, FQNEAQ. Trimming took 5 bases from V and 0 from J; bases not matched to a gene: 3.